The 23 T cell receptor beta chains in this list originate from one sample, sequenced in a study of early T cells in non-severe SARS-CoV-2 infection. TCRdb re-derived calls from the 5' RACE reads in MiXCR, one entry per CDR3 protein. The sample lists fewer than 60,000 distinct CDR3 sequences, approximately 12% occurring once. Material for sequencing was whole blood. The receptor set was obtained from an adult who was a healthcare worker with PCR-confirmed SARS-CoV-2 infection or an uninfected control (not recorded which).

This clonotype has ten or more counts. CDR3 in amino acids: CSASSGNIDTQYF. The CDR3 DNA reads TGCAGTGCCTCTAGCGGGAATATAGATACGCAGTATTTT. The chain combines TRBV20-1 with TRBJ2-3; 9 bases fit TRBD2. The CDR3 covers 13 residues. V gave up 6 bases and J gave up 5 bases; unmatched junction bases: 6. Germline V CDR1 and CDR2: DFQATT, SNEGSKA (reference sequence).

This clonotype has only a few counts. The DNA is left out, because the CDR3 cannot be placed on it with certainty; the CDR3 is given as TCRdb lists it. The V gene is TRBV19, the J gene TRBJ2-1. Ends included, the CDR3 has 13 residues. Looked up from germline, CDR1 is LNHDA and CDR2 is SQIVND (reference sequence). This chain's CDR3 is CASTIRFGDEQFF.

This clonotype was found many times. This sequence joins TRBV20-1 and TRBJ2-1; perhaps D is TRBD1 or TRBD2 (6 bases each). Germline V gives CDR1 DFQATT, CDR2 SNEGSKA (reference sequence). The CDR3 length is 14 residues. Trimming pared 0 bases from V and 8 bases from J, leaving 14 bases between. DNA for the CDR3: TGCAGTGCTAGAGATGTGAGGGGGGCTTATGAGCAGTTCTTC. The encoded protein is CSARDVRGAYEQFF.

This clonotype has a handful of counts. The rearrangement uses TRBV11-2 and TRBJ1-2; 9 bases line up with TRBD1. CDR1 is SGHAT and CDR2 is FQNNGV in the germline V gene. This CDR3 is 16 amino acids long. J was trimmed by 4 bases and V by 1 base; bases with no gene match: 7. Here the CDR3 reads CASSLGPDRGSYGYTF. The CDR3, as DNA: TGTGCCAGCAGCTTAGGACCGGACAGGGGTTCCTATGGCTACACCTTC. The full variable domain, rest sourced from reference TRBV11-2 and TRBJ1-2, is EAGVAQSPRYKIIEKRQSVAFWCNPISGHATLYWYQQILGQGPKLLIQFQNNGVVDDSQLPKDRFSAERLKGVDSTLKIQPAKLEDSAVYLCASSLGPDRGSYGYTFGSGTRLTVV.

This chain connects TRBV20-1 to TRBJ1-5, with no clear D. V was shortened by 6 bases and J by 4 bases, with 10 bases between the two germline ends. The CDR3 length is 12 residues. Germline assignment: CDR1 DFQATT and CDR2 SNEGSKA (reference sequence). The chain's CDR3 is CSAADRNQPQHF. Here the CDR3 DNA reads TGCAGTGCCGCGGACCGGAATCAGCCCCAGCATTTT.

This clonotype was found a few times. Written as DNA, the CDR3 is TGTGCCAGCAGCTTAGAAGCGGGGGGGCAAGATACGCAGTATTTT. Translated, it gives CASSLEAGGQDTQYF. The chain joins TRBV7-6 to TRBJ2-3; 10 bases line up with TRBD2. This CDR3 region has 15 residues. CDR1 SGHVS and CDR2 FNYEAQ come from the germline V gene. Losses at the gene ends were 1 base for V and 5 bases for J; bases not matched to a gene: 3.

This clonotype was seen only a few times. The chain has TRBV20-1 and TRBJ2-1, with 8 bases aligning to TRBD1. From germline, CDR1 is DFQATT and CDR2 SNEGSKA (reference sequence). With 6 bases clipped from V and 2 bases from J, the junction kept 6 bases outside the gene matches. The CDR3 is 14 residues long. The CDR3 region is CSALRQGTYNEQFF. The CDR3 nucleotides are TGCAGTGCCCTTAGACAGGGGACCTACAATGAGCAGTTCTTC.

This clonotype showed up just a few times. The V and J genes are TRBV9 and TRBJ2-7; D is unclear. This CDR3 comprises 12 residues. Between the trimmed V and J ends, which lost 4 bases and 5 bases, there was a span of 10 bases. The germline V gene has CDR1 SGDLS and CDR2 YYNGEE. The CDR3 reads CASSPGIDEQYF. CDR3 sequence (DNA): TGTGCCAGCAGCCCGGGTATCGACGAGCAGTACTTC. Together with reference TRBV9 and TRBJ2-7, the CDR3 gives the full variable domain: DSGVTQTPKHLITATGQRVTLRCSPRSGDLSVYWYQQSLDQGLQFLIQYYNGEERAKGNILERFSAQQFPDLHSELNLSSLELGDSALYFCASSPGIDEQYFGPGTRLTVT.

This sequence joins TRBV11-2 and TRBJ2-7; TRBD1 aligns across 9 bases. V lost 1 base, J lost 4 bases, and 5 bases stayed unmatched. CDR1 and CDR2 from the germline V gene are SGHAT and FQNNGV. The CDR3 is 15 residues long. The CDR3 reads CASSLGTGQGYEQYF. CDR3 bases: TGTGCCAGCAGCTTAGGTACGGGACAGGGATACGAGCAGTACTTC. The variable domain in full, with the rest retrieved from reference TRBV11-2 and TRBJ2-7, is EAGVAQSPRYKIIEKRQSVAFWCNPISGHATLYWYQQILGQGPKLLIQFQNNGVVDDSQLPKDRFSAERLKGVDSTLKIQPAKLEDSAVYLCASSLGTGQGYEQYFGPGTRLTVT.

This clonotype was counted many times. A read error is likely, as this CDR3 ends without the conserved phenylalanine or tryptophan. The rearrangement joins TRBV30 to TRBJ1-1; D unresolved. The length of the CDR3 is 14 residues. Trimming removed 8 bases at V and 1 base at J, with 17 bases between. Germline CDR1 reads GTSNPN; CDR2 reads SVGIG (reference sequence). Here the CDR3 reads CALHRRVPNTEAFS. The CDR3 nucleotides read TGTGCCCTACACCGCCGGGTTCCGAACACTGAAGCTTTCTCT.

On this clonotype itself: A read error may account for a junction end that differs from germline. The chain joins TRBV7-7 to TRBJ2-6; D may match TRBD1 or TRBD2 (5 bases each). The CDR3 extends over 19 amino acids. Germline values: CDR1 SSHAT, CDR2 FNYEAQ (reference sequence). The CDR3 protein is CASSPFLGDVHSGTNVLTF. The CDR3 nucleotides are TGTGCTAGCAGCCCCTTTCTGGGGGACGTTCACTCTGGGACCAACGTCCTGACTTTC.

The chain carries TRBV27 and TRBJ1-6; D is unclear. V was shortened by 4 bases and J by 6 bases, with 4 bases between the two germline ends. The germline CDR1 and CDR2 sequences are MNHEY and SMNVEV (reference sequence). The CDR3 contains 12 residues. As DNA, the CDR3 is TGTGCCAGCAGTTCAATTAATTCACCCCTCCACTTT. Protein sequence: CASSSINSPLHF.

This clonotype has ten or more counts. V and J are TRBV20-1 and TRBJ2-1; D is unclear. The CDR3 length is 14 residues. Germline CDR1 is DFQATT and CDR2 is SNEGSKA (reference sequence). Trimming removed 6 bases at V and 0 bases at J, with 12 bases between. CDR3 coding DNA: TGCAGTGCCCCGGGTTCTTCCTCCTACAATGAGCAGTTCTTC. Residues: CSAPGSSSYNEQFF.

Only a few counts were recorded for this clonotype. This chain links TRBV27 with TRBJ2-7; D gene unclear. Germline V gene data show CDR1 as MNHEY and CDR2 as SMNVEV (reference sequence). Between the trimmed V and J ends, which lost 3 bases and 2 bases, there was a span of 8 bases. The CDR3 spans 13 residues. CDR3 sequence: CASSFGPTYEQYF. The CDR3 nucleotides read TGTGCCAGCAGTTTTGGGCCCACCTACGAGCAGTACTTC.

The chain joins TRBV7-8 to TRBJ1-1; D remains ambiguous. CDR1 and CDR2 from the germline V gene are SGHVS and FQNEAQ. The CDR3 length is 14 residues. V dropped 3 bases and J dropped 0 bases, with 8 bases sitting between them. The CDR3 coding sequence is TGTGCCAGCAGCTTCGAACGTGTGAACACTGAAGCTTTCTTT. Its translation is CASSFERVNTEAFF. The full variable domain, rest sourced from reference TRBV7-8 and TRBJ1-1, is GAGVSQSPRYKVAKRGQDVALRCDPISGHVSLFWYQQALGQGPEFLTYFQNEAQLDKSGLPSDRFFAERPEGSVSTLKIQRTQQEDSAVYLCASSFERVNTEAFFGQGTRLTVV.

This clonotype was counted at least ten times. The chain links TRBV20-1 to TRBJ2-2, with D uncertain. Germline lookup yields CDR1 DFQATT and CDR2 SNEGSKA (reference sequence). V was pared by 1 base and J by 4 bases, with 19 bases between. This CDR3 has 17 amino acids. The CDR3 DNA sequence: TGCAGTGCTAGAGTTAGTTCAGGATCCGCTAGCACCGGGGAGCTGTTTTTT. Protein product: CSARVSSGSASTGELFF.

This clonotype was counted ten times or more. The V gene is TRBV19, the J gene TRBJ2-1; TRBD1 aligns across 7 bases. The ends lost 5 bases at V and 2 bases at J; junction bases unmatched: 9. Germline values: CDR1 LNHDA, CDR2 SQIVND (reference sequence). CDR3 size: 16 residues. CDR3 residues: CASSLTGRIPYNEQFF. The CDR3 DNA follows: TGTGCCAGTAGTTTGACAGGGCGGATCCCCTACAATGAGCAGTTCTTC.

This clonotype has ten or more counts. This sequence joins TRBV4-1 and TRBJ2-6; tentatively, D is TRBD1 (6 bases). CDR1 is MGHRA, CDR2 YSYEKL, per germline. The CDR3 sequence is 17 residues long. Trimming took off 4 bases at V and 4 bases at J, with 17 bases between the two ends. The CDR3 region is CASSRATGETGANVLTF. CDR3 nucleotides: TGCGCCAGCAGCCGCGCGACAGGTGAGACGGGGGCCAACGTCCTGACTTTC.

This clonotype was seen repeatedly, ten times or more. The chain links TRBV2 to TRBJ1-1; TRBD1 agrees at 8 bases. The CDR3 runs to 13 residues. Per germline, CDR1 SNHLY and CDR2 FYNNEI. V gave up 7 bases and J gave up 1 base; unmatched junction bases: 2. For the CDR3, the DNA is TGTGCCAGCACAGGGGGCGGGAACACTGAAGCTTTCTTT. It is translated as CASTGGGNTEAFF. Combining the CDR3 with reference TRBV2 and TRBJ1-1 gives the whole variable domain EPEVTQTPSHQVTQMGQEVILRCVPISNHLYFYWYRQILGQKVEFLVSFYNNEISEKSEIFDDQFSVERPDGSNFTLKIRSTKLEDSAMYFCASTGGGNTEAFFGQGTRLTVV.

The chain recombines TRBV4-2 with TRBJ2-3; 8 nucleotides align to TRBD2. There are 16 residues in the CDR3. Germline assignment: CDR1 LGHNA and CDR2 YNFKEQ. Unmatched junction bases numbered 4, after V lost 0 bases and J lost 2 bases. This chain's CDR3 is CASSQEAGGDTDTQYF. CDR3 nucleotide sequence: TGTGCCAGCAGCCAAGAGGCGGGGGGTGACACAGATACGCAGTATTTT.

The V gene is TRBV10-3, the J gene TRBJ2-1; 10 bases are a match to TRBD1. CDR3 length equals 12 residues. V was clipped by 10 bases and J by 6 bases; unmatched bases: 3. Germline-derived CDR1 and CDR2 are ENHRY and SYGVKD. The CDR3: CATGDRGNEQFF. DNA of the CDR3: TGTGCCACCGGGGACAGGGGCAATGAGCAGTTCTTC.

J is TRBJ2-7 and V is TRBV13, with TRBD1 matching 8 bases. CDR1 PRHDT and CDR2 FYEKMQ come from the germline V gene (reference sequence). The CDR3 is 12 amino acids. The trim removed 5 bases at V and 6 bases at J, leaving 3 bases unmatched. The CDR3 DNA is TGTGCCAGCAGCGCTACAGGGGGCGAGCAGTACTTC. This gives the protein CASSATGGEQYF.

This clonotype was picked up many times. This rearrangement joins TRBV12-3 or TRBV12-4 to TRBJ1-1; D is uncertain. V lost 3 bases and J lost 1, with 12 bases in between. CDR3 length: 15 amino acids. The CDR3 loop is CASSFPPYRNTEAFF. The DNA for the CDR3 is TGTGCCAGCAGTTTTCCCCCCTACAGGAACACTGAAGCTTTCTTT.